This T cell receptor (beta chain) originates from a study of T cells in localized non-small cell lung cancer. Points from the study as a whole: The greatest T cell clonality was found in uninvolved adjacent lung (higher than in tumor). Adjacent lung held a median 57 of the top 100 tumor clones.

Germline V gene sequence: CDR1 MNHGY, CDR2 SAAAGT. This CDR3 is built from 14 residues. V lost 5 bases to trimming and J lost 6 bases, with 17 bases between them. TCRdb's copy holds only in-frame clones and misses some; the assay was immunoSEQ multiplex PCR. The profile shows 1,400 to 1,500 clones, roughly 25% of them singletons. Sample share makes this clone medium-sized (0.01 to 0.1%). Its cognate antigen is unknown. Here the sequenced sample was normal lung tissue next to the tumor, taken before any cancer treatment. This sequence originates from a man aged 18 to 49 with stage II lung adenocarcinoma. The J gene is TRBJ2-7, the V gene TRBV6-8; D tentatively reads TRBD1 or TRBD2 (6 bases each). CDR3 sequence: CASSGRDIYGEQYF. DNA of the CDR3: TGTGCCAGCAGTGGGCGGGACATTTATGGCGAGCAGTACTTC.